This TCR beta chain appears in the sequencing data of a study of cytotoxic CD8 clonotypes in ibrutinib-treated CLL. Findings and caveats of the study: Having risen at ibrutinib response, clonality had fallen back toward baseline by progression.

This CDR3 has 14 residues. The V gene end was trimmed by 0 bases and the J gene end by 3 bases; junction bases not matched to a gene: 0. CDR1 is SGDLS, CDR2 YYNGEE, per germline. In the case of this clone: The antigen remains unidentified.

Profiled with immunoSEQ multiplex PCR; TCRdb holds only in-frame clones, not every one. The table includes about 130,000 clones, approximately 81% detected once. This receptor was identified in a human donor with chronic lymphocytic leukemia. The sample here was PBMCs, taken after 12 months of ibrutinib treatment. This sequence joins TRBV9 and TRBJ2-7, with 10 nucleotides matching TRBD2. The CDR3 sequence: CASSVGTSGYEQYF. The CDR3 DNA sequence: TGTGCCAGCAGCGTAGGGACTAGCGGCTACGAGCAGTACTTC.